Reported below is one TCR beta chain. The antigen remains unidentified. Unique molecular identifiers were used in preparing the TCRbeta library. A single record per CDR3 protein comes from TCRdb applying MiXCR to the PCR reads. The repertoire holds hundreds of thousands of distinct CDR3 sequences, with 17% as singletons. The sample originates from a study of T-cell reconstitution after alpha-beta-depleted transplantation in children. This CDR3 is 16 amino acids long. Germline V gene lookup returns CDR1 SGHTA and CDR2 FQGNSA. Trimming removed 5 bases from V and 0 bases from J, with 14 bases in between. Regarding the study as a whole: Recipient T cells and thymic progenitors that survived gave rise to the high TCRbeta diversity observed at day 60 in some patients.

The chain is built from TRBV7-2 and TRBJ1-3; weak D call: TRBD1 (5 bases). The specimen was PBMCs, mostly from graft donor cells, collected 360 days after TCRalphabeta/CD19-depleted stem cell transplant. The TCR originated in a male patient under 10 years old who had a stem cell transplant for acute lymphoblastic leukemia, so the T cells may come from the graft donor. Here the CDR3 reads CASSPGSDYSGNTIYF. The CDR3 region has the DNA TGTGCCAGCAGCCCAGGGTCAGACTACTCTGGAAACACCATATATTTT.